One and the same sample provided the 12 T cell receptor beta chains below, sequenced in a study of blood T cells in healthy people across ages. It was with a sample-barcoded 5' primer and a J-beta primer mix that a second PCR of roughly 7 to 12 cycles was run. One entry per CDR3 protein, called by TCRdb with MiXCR from the 5' RACE reads. The table includes some 850,000 distinct CDR3 sequences, roughly 24% detected once. This same sample was also part of a study on T cells of mothers and their children.

The sample taken for sequencing was blood. These receptors all stem from a boy aged 5 to 17 in good health.

This clonotype was recorded at least ten times. This chain connects TRBV7-6 to TRBJ2-5; D remains ambiguous. The J call may be faulty, since TRBJ2-1 better matches the DNA end. The CDR3 contains 16 residues. Germline V gives CDR1 SGHVS, CDR2 FNYEAQ. The CDR3 protein is CASSLAAGRLYNEQFF. CDR3 sequence (DNA): TGTGCCAGCAGCTTAGCGGCCGGACGACTTTACAATGAGCAGTTCTTC.

The V call is TRBV6-6, the J call TRBJ2-1; the D is unclear. Germline V gene data show CDR1 as MNHNY and CDR2 as SVGAGI (reference sequence). Trimming removed 3 bases at V and 3 bases at J, with 3 bases between. CDR3 size: 12 residues. The CDR3 here is CASSYHYNEQFF. The DNA for the CDR3 is TGTGCCAGCAGTTATCACTACAATGAGCAGTTCTTC.

The chain has TRBV7-9 and TRBJ1-1; the D is unclear. The CDR3 totals 14 residues. CDR1 is SEHNR, CDR2 FQNEAQ, per germline (reference sequence). V was shortened by 3 bases and J by 2 bases, with 10 bases between the two germline ends. As DNA, the CDR3 is TGTGCCAGCAGCTTGAGGCAGATAAACACTGAAGCTTTCTTT. Protein product: CASSLRQINTEAFF.

This sequence joins TRBV29-1 and TRBJ1-2; 9 bases align to TRBD1. The CDR3 sequence is 10 residues long. Germline-derived CDR1 and CDR2 are SQVTM and ANQGSEA. Trimming took 6 bases from V and 8 from J; bases not matched to a gene: 1. As DNA, the CDR3 is TGCAGCGTGGGGACAGGGGGCTACACCTTC. This translates into CSVGTGGYTF.

The rearrangement joins TRBV28 to TRBJ2-3; 7 positions match TRBD2. Germline loops: CDR1 MDHEN, CDR2 SYDVKM. The CDR3 contains 16 residues. V lost 3 bases and J lost 1; bases outside the gene matches: 7. The chain's CDR3 is CASSFFSSGGTDTQYF. CDR3 sequence (DNA): TGTGCCAGCAGTTTTTTTTCTAGCGGAGGCACAGATACGCAGTATTTT.

The chain couples TRBV4-1 to TRBJ2-6; D is ambiguous. The CDR3 length is 20 residues. The germline V and J ends were trimmed by 4 bases and 0 bases, with 22 bases remaining between them. CDR1 and CDR2 (germline): MGHRA, YSYEKL. This CDR3 is CASSLLNAVWPLSGANVLTF. The CDR3, as DNA: TGCGCCAGCAGCCTACTGAACGCAGTTTGGCCTCTCTCTGGGGCCAACGTCCTGACTTTC.

The CDR3 spells CASSKALLTKGVVEQYF. The CDR3 DNA reads TGTGCCAGCAGCAAAGCGCTTTTGACAAAGGGGGTAGTCGAGCAGTACTTC. The genes are TRBV21-1 and TRBJ2-7; the D call in the table, TRBD1, was not verified against the DNA. TRBV21-1 is reported as a pseudogene. This CDR3 comprises 17 residues.

The rearrangement joins TRBV7-2 to TRBJ2-5; no definite D call. The CDR3 is made up of 11 amino acids. The V end lost 5 bases, the J end lost 7 bases, and 8 bases lay between the germline ends. Germline assignment: CDR1 SGHTA and CDR2 FQGNSA. This CDR3 is CASSDARTQYF. The CDR3 DNA sequence: TGTGCCAGCAGCGACGCTAGGACCCAGTACTTC.

The rearrangement uses TRBV27 and TRBJ1-2, with a possible D match to TRBD1 (5 bases). V lost 6 bases, J lost 7 bases, and 21 bases lay in between. This CDR3 has 15 amino acids. Germline assignment: CDR1 MNHEY and CDR2 SMNVEV (reference sequence). CDR3 bases: TGTGCCAGCAGCTCACGTGGGTCGGGGACGGGTGGCTACACCTTC. This codes for CASSSRGSGTGGYTF.

The rearrangement uses TRBV15 and TRBJ1-4; 8 positions agree with TRBD1. Germline V CDR1 and CDR2: LNHNV, YYDKDF (reference sequence). The ends lost 5 bases at V and 7 bases at J; junction bases unmatched: 9. This CDR3 is built from 15 residues. The CDR3 DNA sequence: TGTGCCACCAGCGAAGGACAGGGAGGTAGTGAAAAACTGTTTTTT. Translating it yields CATSEGQGGSEKLFF.

This clonotype was seen more than once but under ten times. This chain uses TRBV7-3 with TRBJ2-2, with 7 bases identical to TRBD1. CDR3 size: 15 residues. Trimming took 5 bases from V and 6 from J; bases not matched to a gene: 9. Germline-derived CDR1 and CDR2 are SGHTA and FQGTGA. In nucleotides, the CDR3 is TGTGCCAGCAGCGCTCAGGGGACAGTTGCCGGGGAGCTGTTTTTT. This sequence encodes CASSAQGTVAGELFF.

The chain links TRBV25-1 to TRBJ1-1, with D unclear. The CDR3 extends over 14 amino acids. Germline CDR1 reads MGHDK; CDR2 reads SYGVNS. Trimming removed 7 bases at V and 4 bases at J, with 16 bases between. CDR3 region: CASTTSVESTEAFF. The CDR3 DNA reads as TGTGCCAGCACCACGTCGGTAGAGAGCACTGAAGCTTTCTTT.